What follows are 5 T cell receptor beta chains derived from one specimen sequenced in a study of T cell responses to AZD1222 COVID-19 vaccine. The repertoire was sequenced with immunoSEQ multiplex PCR; TCRdb's copy has only in-frame clones and lacks some. The top ten hold 4.2% of the sample, which has about 100,000 clones, about 90% seen once. Here the sequenced sample was peripheral blood, taken on day 0 of MenACWY control vaccination. The source is an adult in good health.

This clone was observed a single time. This chain joins TRBV5-1 and TRBJ2-3; 8 bases fit TRBD1. J lost 4 bases, V lost 4 bases, and 5 bases had no gene match. Germline CDR1 reads SGHRS; CDR2 reads YFSETQ. The CDR3 sequence is 14 residues long. The chain's CDR3 is CASSPGQGADTQYF. The CDR3, as DNA: TGCGCCAGCAGCCCAGGACAGGGCGCAGATACGCAGTATTTT.

The chain employs TRBV7-2 and TRBJ2-5; TRBD1 aligns across 8 bases. This CDR3 spans 15 amino acids. With 1 base clipped from V and 4 bases from J, the junction kept 5 bases outside the gene matches. Germline loops: CDR1 SGHTA, CDR2 FQGNSA. The CDR3 reads CASSLVTGGVETQYF. The CDR3 DNA reads TGTGCCAGCAGCTTAGTCACAGGGGGTGTAGAGACCCAGTACTTC.

The chain has TRBV13 and TRBJ2-7; the D gene is possibly TRBD1 (6 bases). The CDR3 is 14 amino acids. Germline V lookup: CDR1 PRHDT, CDR2 FYEKMQ (reference sequence). Trimming pared 7 bases from V and 1 base from J, leaving 14 bases between. The CDR3, as DNA: TGTGCCAGCACCCTCTCCAGGGGTTCCTACGAGCAGTACTTC. Translating it yields CASTLSRGSYEQYF.

V usage is TRBV28 and J usage is TRBJ1-6; TRBD1 matches at 8 bases. Per the germline V gene, CDR1 is MDHEN and CDR2 is SYDVKM. The CDR3 consists of 16 residues. J gave up 9 bases and V 7 bases, and 14 bases lay outside the gene matches. CDR3 DNA sequence: TGTGCCAGCAACTCCCCCCGGGACAGGTTGGGTTCACCCCTCCACTTT. Protein product: CASNSPRDRLGSPLHF. Using reference TRBV28 and TRBJ1-6 for the parts outside the CDR3, the full variable domain is DVKVTQSSRYLVKRTGEKVFLECVQDMDHENMFWYRQDPGLGLRLIYFSYDVKMKEKGDIPEGYSVSREKKERFSLILESASTNQTSMYLCASNSPRDRLGSPLHFGNGTRLTVT.

CDR3 sequence (DNA): TGTGCCAGCAGTTTTGCGAACACTGAAGCTTTCTTT. This encodes CASSFANTEAFF. This chain uses TRBV28 with TRBJ1-1; D call uncertain. This CDR3 has 12 amino acids. V was clipped by 3 bases and J by 1 base, with 3 bases between them. Germline assignment: CDR1 MDHEN and CDR2 SYDVKM.